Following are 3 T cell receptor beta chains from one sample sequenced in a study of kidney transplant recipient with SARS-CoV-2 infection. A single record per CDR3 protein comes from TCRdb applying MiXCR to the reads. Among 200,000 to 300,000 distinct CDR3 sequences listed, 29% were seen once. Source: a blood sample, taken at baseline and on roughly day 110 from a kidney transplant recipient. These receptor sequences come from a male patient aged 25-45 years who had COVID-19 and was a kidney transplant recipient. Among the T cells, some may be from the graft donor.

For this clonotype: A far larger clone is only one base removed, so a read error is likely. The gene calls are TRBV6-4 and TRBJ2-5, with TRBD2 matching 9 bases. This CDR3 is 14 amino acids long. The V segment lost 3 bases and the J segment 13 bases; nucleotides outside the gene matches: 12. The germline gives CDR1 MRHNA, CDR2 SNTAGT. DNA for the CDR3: TGTGCCAGCAGTGAGCGGGAGGGCCCCTACGAGCGGTACTTC. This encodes CASSEREGPYERYF.

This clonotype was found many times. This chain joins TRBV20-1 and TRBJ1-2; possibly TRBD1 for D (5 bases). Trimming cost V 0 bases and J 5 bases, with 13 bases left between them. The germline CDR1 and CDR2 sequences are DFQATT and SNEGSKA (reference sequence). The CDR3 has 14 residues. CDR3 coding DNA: TGCAGTGCTAGAGAACCGGGACGGAAATATGGCTACACCTTC. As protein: CSAREPGRKYGYTF.

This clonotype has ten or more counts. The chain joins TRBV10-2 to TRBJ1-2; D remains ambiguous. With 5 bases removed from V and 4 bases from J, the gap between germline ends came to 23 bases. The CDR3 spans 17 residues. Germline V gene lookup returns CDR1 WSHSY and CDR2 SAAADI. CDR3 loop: CASSKCATSRKTYGYTF. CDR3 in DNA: TGCGCCAGCAGTAAGTGCGCCACTTCTAGAAAGACCTATGGCTACACCTTC.